This T cell receptor beta chain was obtained from a study of cytomegalovirus exposure and HLA in healthy donors. Findings and limits, study-wide: In terms of immune exposure information, only CMV serostatus was available.

For this clone: What it binds is unknown.

The CDR3 extends over 15 amino acids. J lost 4 bases, V lost 3 bases, and 6 bases had no gene match. Germline-derived CDR1 and CDR2 are SGHAT and FQNNGV. It was with 60 Vbeta and 13 Jbeta primers that the PCR ran. Here immunoSEQ multiplex PCR was the method, and the copy in TCRdb shows in-frame clones only, minus some. This table has approximately 160,000 clones, more than 65% appearing once. The material sequenced was PBMCs. This clonotype originated in a young man in good health and CMV-seropositive. The V gene is TRBV11-2, the J gene TRBJ2-5; 9 bases are shared with TRBD1. The CDR3 nucleotides are TGTGCCAGCAGCTTTATGACAGGGGGAGGAGAGACCCAGTACTTC. This encodes CASSFMTGGGETQYF.